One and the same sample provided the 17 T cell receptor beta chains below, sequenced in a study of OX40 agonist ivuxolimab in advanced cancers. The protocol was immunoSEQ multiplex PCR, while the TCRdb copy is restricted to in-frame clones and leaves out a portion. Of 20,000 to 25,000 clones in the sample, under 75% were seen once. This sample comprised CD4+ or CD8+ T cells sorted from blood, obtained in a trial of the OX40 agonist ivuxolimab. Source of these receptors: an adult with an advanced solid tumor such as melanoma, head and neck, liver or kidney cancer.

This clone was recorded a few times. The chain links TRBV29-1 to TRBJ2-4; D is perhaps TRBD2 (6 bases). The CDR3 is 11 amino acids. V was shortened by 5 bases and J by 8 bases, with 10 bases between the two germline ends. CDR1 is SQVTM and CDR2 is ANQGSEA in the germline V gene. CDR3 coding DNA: TGCAGCGTTCTTGGGGGGTACATTCAGTACTTC. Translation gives CSVLGGYIQYF.

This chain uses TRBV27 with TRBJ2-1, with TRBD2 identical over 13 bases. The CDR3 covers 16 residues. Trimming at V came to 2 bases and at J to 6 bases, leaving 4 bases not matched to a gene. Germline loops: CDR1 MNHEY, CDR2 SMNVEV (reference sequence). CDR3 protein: CASSLELAGGGNEQFF. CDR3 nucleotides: TGTGCCAGCAGTTTAGAACTAGCGGGGGGGGGCAATGAGCAGTTCTTC.

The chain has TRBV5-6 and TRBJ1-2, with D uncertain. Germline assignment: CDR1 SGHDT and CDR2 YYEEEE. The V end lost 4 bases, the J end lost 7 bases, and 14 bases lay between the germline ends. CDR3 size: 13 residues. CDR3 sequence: CASSDLVPVGYTF. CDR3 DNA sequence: TGTGCCAGCAGCGACTTAGTGCCGGTTGGCTACACCTTC.

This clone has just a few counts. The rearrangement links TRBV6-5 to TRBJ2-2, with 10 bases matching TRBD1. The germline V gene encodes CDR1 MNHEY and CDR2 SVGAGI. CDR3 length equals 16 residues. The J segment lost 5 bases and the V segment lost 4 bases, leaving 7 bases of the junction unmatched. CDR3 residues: CASSWNPGQGTGELFF. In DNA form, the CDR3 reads TGTGCCAGCAGTTGGAACCCGGGACAGGGGACCGGGGAGCTGTTTTTT.

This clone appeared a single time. The DNA of the CDR3 is TGTGCCAGTAGTATGTGGGACAGGAGCACAGATACGCAGTATTTT. It encodes CASSMWDRSTDTQYF. J is TRBJ2-3 and V is TRBV19; the match to TRBD1 covers 8 bases. The CDR3 runs 15 residues. V gave up 3 bases and J gave up 0 bases; unmatched junction bases: 2. Germline CDR1 reads LNHDA; CDR2 reads SQIVND (reference sequence).

Written as DNA, the CDR3 is TGTGCCAGCAGCTTAGGGGTTCAGAGGAATCAGCCCCAGCATTTT. This encodes CASSLGVQRNQPQHF. This rearrangement joins TRBV7-8 to TRBJ1-5; D is undetermined. V was pared by 1 base and J by 4 bases, with 11 bases between. Germline CDR1 reads SGHVS; CDR2 reads FQNEAQ. The CDR3 is made up of 15 amino acids.

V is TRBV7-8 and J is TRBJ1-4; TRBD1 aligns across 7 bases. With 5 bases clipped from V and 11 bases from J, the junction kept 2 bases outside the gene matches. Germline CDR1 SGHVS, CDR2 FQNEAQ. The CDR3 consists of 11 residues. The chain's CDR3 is CASSGQEKLFF. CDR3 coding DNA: TGTGCCAGCAGCGGACAGGAGAAACTGTTTTTT.

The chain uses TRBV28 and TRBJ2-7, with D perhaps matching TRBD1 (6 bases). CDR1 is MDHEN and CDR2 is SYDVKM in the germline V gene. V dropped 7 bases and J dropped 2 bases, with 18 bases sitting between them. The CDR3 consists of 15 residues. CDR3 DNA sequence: TGTGCCAGCAATTCTAGGACAGATTCGACCTACGAGCAGTACTTC. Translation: CASNSRTDSTYEQYF.

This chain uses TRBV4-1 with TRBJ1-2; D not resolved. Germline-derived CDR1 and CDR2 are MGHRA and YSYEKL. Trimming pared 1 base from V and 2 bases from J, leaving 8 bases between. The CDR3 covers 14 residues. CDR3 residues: CASSQGASNYGYTF. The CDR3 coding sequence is TGCGCCAGCAGCCAAGGTGCCTCCAACTATGGCTACACCTTC.

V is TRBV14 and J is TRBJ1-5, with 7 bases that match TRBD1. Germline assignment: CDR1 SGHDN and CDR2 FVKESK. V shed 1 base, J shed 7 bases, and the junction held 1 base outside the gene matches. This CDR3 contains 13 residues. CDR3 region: CASSQGQGQPQHF. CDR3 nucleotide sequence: TGTGCCAGCAGCCAAGGACAGGGCCAGCCCCAGCATTTT. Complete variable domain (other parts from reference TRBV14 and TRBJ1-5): EAGVTQFPSHSVIEKGQTVTLRCDPISGHDNLYWYRRVMGKEIKFLLHFVKESKQDESGMPNNRFLAERTGGTYSTLKVQPAELEDSGVYFCASSQGQGQPQHFGDGTRLSIL.

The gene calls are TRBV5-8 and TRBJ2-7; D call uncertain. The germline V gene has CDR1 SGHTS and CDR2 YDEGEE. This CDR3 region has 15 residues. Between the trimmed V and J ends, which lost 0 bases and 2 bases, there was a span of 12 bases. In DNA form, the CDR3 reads TGTGCCAGCAGCTTGGAAGGGCCATCGCCCTACGAGCAGTACTTC. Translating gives CASSLEGPSPYEQYF.

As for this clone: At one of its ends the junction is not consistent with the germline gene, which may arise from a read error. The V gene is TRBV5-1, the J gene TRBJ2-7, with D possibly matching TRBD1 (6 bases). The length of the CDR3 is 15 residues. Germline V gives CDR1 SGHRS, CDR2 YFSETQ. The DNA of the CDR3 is TGTGCCAGCAGCTTAGGGGGTCTGCTCCACTACGAGCAGTACTTC. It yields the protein CASSLGGLLHYEQYF.

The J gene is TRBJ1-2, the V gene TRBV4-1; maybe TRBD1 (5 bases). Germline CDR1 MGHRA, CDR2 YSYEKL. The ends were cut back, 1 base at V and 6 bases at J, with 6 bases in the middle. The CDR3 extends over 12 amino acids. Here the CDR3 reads CASSQGGDGYTF. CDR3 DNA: TGCGCCAGCAGCCAAGGGGGCGATGGCTACACCTTC.

The CDR3 nucleotides read TGTGCCAGCAGTTCCTTTGGGGCCCCCTCCTACAATGAGCAGTTCTTC. Amino acids: CASSSFGAPSYNEQFF. The chain has TRBV28 and TRBJ2-1, with a weak D call TRBD1 (5 bases). With 4 bases removed from V and 0 bases from J, the gap between germline ends came to 13 bases. Looked up from germline, CDR1 is MDHEN and CDR2 is SYDVKM. The CDR3 has 16 amino acids.

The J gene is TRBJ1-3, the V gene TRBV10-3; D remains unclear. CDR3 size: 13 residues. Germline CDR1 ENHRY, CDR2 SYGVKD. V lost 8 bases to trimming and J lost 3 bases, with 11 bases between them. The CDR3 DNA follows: TGTGCCATCGGGAACCTGGATGGAAACACCATATATTTT. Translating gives CAIGNLDGNTIYF.

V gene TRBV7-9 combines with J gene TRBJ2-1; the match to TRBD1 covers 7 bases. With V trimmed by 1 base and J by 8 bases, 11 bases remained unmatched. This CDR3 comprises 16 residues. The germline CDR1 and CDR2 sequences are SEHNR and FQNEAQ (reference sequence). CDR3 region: CASSLGGQRARYEQFF. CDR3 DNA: TGTGCCAGCAGCTTAGGGGGACAGAGAGCTAGGTATGAGCAGTTCTTC.

The CDR3 loop is CASSPEGQGKDTQYF. CDR3 in DNA: TGTGCCAGCAGCCCCGAGGGACAGGGGAAGGATACGCAGTATTTT. V gene TRBV9 combines with J gene TRBJ2-3, with TRBD1 identical over 10 bases. J lost 6 bases, V lost 4 bases, and 8 bases had no gene match. The length of the CDR3 is 15 residues. From germline, CDR1 is SGDLS and CDR2 YYNGEE. The full variable domain, rest sourced from reference TRBV9 and TRBJ2-3, is DSGVTQTPKHLITATGQRVTLRCSPRSGDLSVYWYQQSLDQGLQFLIQYYNGEERAKGNILERFSAQQFPDLHSELNLSSLELGDSALYFCASSPEGQGKDTQYFGPGTRLTVL.